This is a list of T cell receptor beta chains from one sample in a study of OX40 agonist ivuxolimab in advanced cancers. Sequencing used immunoSEQ multiplex PCR; TCRdb keeps in-frame clones, though not all of them. This sample has about 100,000 clones, with 89% found just once. Sequenced material: CD4+ or CD8+ T cells sorted from blood, taken in a trial of the OX40 agonist ivuxolimab. These receptors originate from an adult with an advanced solid tumor such as melanoma, head and neck, liver or kidney cancer. Each CDR3 is given with its conserved first and last residue. Each record gives: clone size, J gene, V gene, D gene, CDR3 protein, CDR3 DNA. D genes are given only for firm matches. Clone size is stated in some rows and not others, as once, few, many or a class when expanded.

NA	TRBJ1-6	TRBV7-3	NA	CASSSRRGSPLHF	TGTGCCAGCAGCTCCCGGCGGGGTTCACCCCTCCACTTT
NA	TRBJ2-5	TRBV5-4	TRBD2	CASSRGGGTQETQYF	TGTGCCAGCAGCCGGGGGGGAGGAACCCAAGAGACCCAGTACTTC
NA	TRBJ2-7	TRBV19	NA	CASSISRRVNEQYF	TGTGCCAGTAGTATATCCAGACGAGTCAACGAGCAGTACTTC
NA	TRBJ2-2	TRBV29-1	NA	CSVLSDRTGELFF	TGCAGCGTGCTATCGGACCGGACCGGGGAGCTGTTTTTT
NA	TRBJ2-7	TRBV7-9	NA	CASSGTRGSYEQYF	TGTGCCAGCAGCGGAACACGGGGGTCCTACGAGCAGTACTTC
NA	TRBJ1-1	TRBV30	TRBD1	CAGHRGPTEAFF	TGTGCCGGCCACAGGGGGCCCACTGAAGCTTTCTTT
once	TRBJ1-1	TRBV9	TRBD1	CASSPSHRGTRPEAFF	TGTGCCAGCAGCCCCTCCCACAGGGGAACGCGGCCTGAAGCTTTCTTT
NA	TRBJ2-1	TRBV6-6	TRBD2	CASSYAGGRDEQFF	TGTGCCAGCAGTTACGCGGGAGGGAGGGATGAGCAGTTCTTC
NA	TRBJ2-3	TRBV27	NA	CASSSSNGFFGDTQYF	NA
NA	TRBJ1-5	TRBV5-1	NA	CASSLAGNSNQPQHF	TGCGCCAGCAGCTTGGCCGGCAACAGCAATCAGCCCCAGCATTTT
NA	TRBJ2-3	TRBV6-1	NA	CASSEAVAGVDTQYF	TGTGCCAGCAGTGAAGCGGTGGCAGGGGTGGATACGCAGTATTTT
NA	TRBJ2-7	TRBV28	NA	CASSSPRGRTYEQYF	TGTGCCAGCAGTTCCCCAAGGGGACGTACCTACGAGCAGTACTTC
once	TRBJ2-3	TRBV7-9	NA	CASSLVREGGTDTQYF	TGTGCCAGCAGCTTAGTCAGGGAGGGGGGCACAGATACGCAGTATTTT
NA	TRBJ1-4	TRBV9	NA	CASSLSGSPNEKLFF	TGTGCCAGCAGCCTATCCGGATCGCCAAATGAAAAACTGTTTTTT
NA	TRBJ2-7	TRBV19	NA	CASSIYGGLYEQYF	TGTGCCAGTAGTATATATGGGGGGCTCTACGAGCAGTACTTC
NA	TRBJ1-1	TRBV7-8	NA	CASSLAGANTEAFF	TGTGCCAGCAGCTTAGCCGGGGCTAACACTGAAGCTTTCTTT
NA	TRBJ1-2	TRBV5-1	NA	CASSQHGAANYGYTF	TGCGCCAGCAGCCAACACGGGGCTGCTAACTATGGCTACACCTTC
NA	TRBJ1-1	TRBV19	NA	CASSAQADAFF	TGTGCCAGTAGTGCCCAAGCGGACGCTTTCTTT
NA	TRBJ2-3	TRBV5-4	NA	CASSADSYRTDTQYF	TGTGCCAGCAGCGCGGACAGTTACCGCACAGATACGCAGTATTTT
few	TRBJ1-3	TRBV15	NA	CATSRDQGRRGNTIYF	TGTGCCACCAGCAGAGATCAAGGCAGGCGTGGAAACACCATATATTTT
NA	TRBJ2-2	TRBV28	TRBD1	CASSPPRTGAGELFF	TGTGCCAGCAGCCCCCCACGGACAGGGGCCGGGGAGCTGTTTTTT
few	TRBJ2-7	TRBV7-9	NA	CASSLDWGEQYF	TGTGCCAGCAGCTTAGACTGGGGCGAGCAGTACTTC
few	TRBJ1-6	TRBV30	NA	CAWKPGRNNSPLHF	TGTGCCTGGAAACCGGGGCGAAATAATTCACCCCTCCACTTT
NA	TRBJ2-7	TRBV9	NA	CASSVTPGLSSYEQYF	TGTGCCAGCAGCGTGACCCCGGGACTCAGCTCCTACGAGCAGTACTTC